The 20 T cell receptor beta chains listed next were all sequenced from one sample in a study of beta chain features in type 1 diabetes. Study conclusions and caveats: Significant though moderate, a shortening of TCRB CDR3s appeared in all four CD4+ subsets of Type 1 diabetes patients.

These receptors lack a known antigen. The authors reverse transcribed all of the isolated RNA, so sequencing captured expressed TCRB transcripts. The table came from immunoSEQ multiplex PCR; TCRdb's copy has only in-frame clones and leaves some out. The sample has 300,000 to 400,000 clones; 9.6% are singletons. What was sequenced was central memory CD4+ T cells from blood. Receptor source: a man aged 25 to 45 with type 1 diabetes.

This clone was seen a handful of times. At one end, the junction sequence differs from germline, possibly due to a read error. The genes are TRBV10-3 and TRBJ1-2, with D perhaps matching TRBD1 (6 bases). The CDR3 consists of 15 residues. Per germline, CDR1 ENHRY and CDR2 SYGVKD. CDR3 sequence reads: CASSYLTGQSYGYTF. In DNA form, the CDR3 reads TGTGCCAGCAGTTACCTAACCGGACAGTCCTATGGCTACACCTTC.

This clone was seen a handful of times. V and J are TRBV11-2 and TRBJ2-1; 8 nucleotides match TRBD2. The CDR3 extends over 13 amino acids. Trimming removed 1 base from V and 16 bases from J; junction bases left unmatched: 9. Germline loops: CDR1 SGHAT, CDR2 FQNNGV. The CDR3 loop reads CASSLGREGTRFF. The CDR3 DNA reads as TGTGCCAGCAGCTTAGGGAGGGAGGGGACTAGATTCTTC.

This clone was counted a few times. The chain is built from TRBV11-2 and TRBJ2-5; D gene unclear. The germline V and J ends were trimmed by 6 bases and 0 bases, with 5 bases remaining between them. From germline, CDR1 is SGHAT and CDR2 FQNNGV. The CDR3 has 12 residues. CDR3 DNA: TGTGCCAGCAGTTGGTACCAAGAGACCCAGTACTTC. The encoded protein is CASSWYQETQYF.

The CDR3 DNA is TGTGCCAGCACCTTGTCATACGAGCAGTACTTC. It translates to CASTLSYEQYF. The chain is built from TRBV2 and TRBJ2-7; D remains ambiguous. V lost 7 bases and J 4 bases, leaving 8 bases between the germline ends. The CDR3 is 11 amino acids. CDR1 and CDR2 from the germline V gene are SNHLY and FYNNEI.

This clone was seen a few times. The chain uses TRBV5-1 and TRBJ1-6; 9 bases align to TRBD1. The J segment lost 13 bases and the V segment lost 3 bases, leaving 8 bases of the junction unmatched. Germline V lookup: CDR1 SGHRS, CDR2 YFSETQ. The CDR3 totals 14 residues. DNA for the CDR3: TGCGCCAGCAGCTCAGGGGACAGGGTGTCGCCCCTCCACTTT. It translates to CASSSGDRVSPLHF.

As for this clone: Distinct nucleotide sequences in the sample also encode this CDR3. The rearrangement uses TRBV29-1 and TRBJ2-3; D is ambiguous. CDR1 is SQVTM and CDR2 is ANQGSEA in the germline V gene. CDR3 length equals 13 residues. Trimming left V 6 bases short and J 0 bases short, with 10 bases between. CDR3 residues: CSVVGGSTDTQYF. The DNA for the CDR3 is TGCAGCGTGGTCGGTGGGAGCACAGATACGCAGTATTTT.

The chain is built from TRBV6-6 and TRBJ1-4; unclear D gene. Germline lookup yields CDR1 MNHNY and CDR2 SVGAGI (reference sequence). This CDR3 region has 13 residues. V gave up 8 bases and J gave up 8 bases, with 15 bases separating them. In nucleotides, the CDR3 is TGTGCCAGCTTTAGTGGGGAGGAAGAAAAACTGTTTTTT. It is translated as CASFSGEEEKLFF.

The chain recombines TRBV11-2 with TRBJ1-1; D not certain. This CDR3 region has 13 residues. CDR1 and CDR2 (germline): SGHAT, FQNNGV. V was cut by 0 bases and J by 10 bases, with 12 bases left in between. DNA for the CDR3: TGTGCCAGCAGCTTAGATAGGGTTAAGGGAGCTTTCTTT. Its translation is CASSLDRVKGAFF.

This sequence joins TRBV9 and TRBJ2-1, with D tentatively TRBD2 (6 bases). The CDR3 totals 17 residues. Per germline, CDR1 SGDLS and CDR2 YYNGEE. The ends were cut back, 2 bases at V and 2 bases at J, with 17 bases in the middle. The CDR3 bases are TGTGCCAGCAGCGTCTACCGCTTAGCGGAGACCTACAATGAGCAGTTCTTC. Amino acids: CASSVYRLAETYNEQFF.

This clone was recorded at least ten times. The CDR3 DNA is TGTGCCAGTCAACTTACAGGGAGTTTTTGGGGAAACATTCAGTACTTC. Its translation is CASQLTGSFWGNIQYF. The chain has TRBV19 and TRBJ2-4; D might be TRBD1 (6 bases). This CDR3 contains 16 residues. V lost 8 bases and J 6 bases, leaving 23 bases between the germline ends. Germline V gives CDR1 LNHDA, CDR2 SQIVND (reference sequence).

J is TRBJ2-3 and V is TRBV5-1; D may be TRBD2 (6 bases). The germline V and J ends were trimmed by 2 bases and 0 bases, with 10 bases remaining between them. The germline gives CDR1 SGHRS, CDR2 YFSETQ. CDR3 length: 15 amino acids. The CDR3 protein is CASSFSGTSTDTQYF. In DNA form, the CDR3 reads TGCGCCAGCAGCTTCTCAGGGACTAGCACAGATACGCAGTATTTT.

The chain couples TRBV15 to TRBJ2-5; 10 bases fit TRBD2. CDR1 and CDR2 (germline): LNHNV, YYDKDF (reference sequence). V gave up 1 base and J gave up 5 bases; unmatched junction bases: 7. This CDR3 has 16 residues. CDR3 residues: CATSRGPAGGPETQYF. The CDR3 coding sequence is TGTGCCACCAGCAGAGGGCCAGCGGGAGGGCCGGAGACCCAGTACTTC.

This clone has more than one count but fewer than ten. The chain is built from TRBV5-1 and TRBJ1-2; 10 bases match TRBD1. Germline V gene sequence: CDR1 SGHRS, CDR2 YFSETQ. The CDR3 covers 15 residues. After removal of 4 bases from V and 4 bases from J, the junction contained 7 bases not matched to a gene. CDR3 sequence reads: CASSPGTGDSYGYTF. The CDR3 nucleotides are TGCGCCAGCAGCCCTGGGACAGGGGATAGCTATGGCTACACCTTC. The full variable domain, its missing parts supplied by reference TRBV5-1 and TRBJ1-2, is KAGVTQTPRYLIKTRGQQVTLSCSPISGHRSVSWYQQTPGQGLQFLFEYFSETQRNKGNFPGRFSGRQFSNSRSEMNVSTLELGDSALYLCASSPGTGDSYGYTFGSGTRLTVV.

The sample holds many counts of this clone. The genes are TRBV14 and TRBJ2-7; no definite D call. Trimming pared 2 bases from V and 8 bases from J, leaving 1 base between. The CDR3 has 9 amino acids. Germline V gene lookup returns CDR1 SGHDN and CDR2 FVKESK. The CDR3 coding sequence is TGTGCCAGCAGCCAACAGCAGTACTTC. It is translated as CASSQQQYF.

This clone was counted only a few times. This chain links TRBV19 with TRBJ1-5; no clear D gene. From germline, CDR1 is LNHDA and CDR2 SQIVND (reference sequence). The length of the CDR3 is 15 residues. V lost 10 bases, J lost 3 bases, and 19 bases lay in between. In nucleotides, the CDR3 is TGTGCCACCGTGAAAGAGGGTCAGTCCAATCAGCCCCAGCATTTT. Protein product: CATVKEGQSNQPQHF.

This clone was seen a few times. The gene calls are TRBV11-2 and TRBJ1-1; no clear D gene. This CDR3 is 15 amino acids long. In germline, CDR1 is SGHAT, CDR2 FQNNGV. V lost 5 bases and J lost 9, with 22 bases in between. CDR3 sequence: CASSPGDGVMGKAFF. Here the CDR3 DNA reads TGTGCCAGCAGCCCCGGAGATGGGGTTATGGGAAAAGCTTTCTTT.

The J gene is TRBJ1-5, the V gene TRBV5-4, with a weak D call TRBD1 (6 bases). The germline CDR1 and CDR2 sequences are SGHNT and YYREEE (reference sequence). V lost 4 bases to trimming and J lost 9 bases, with 14 bases between them. This CDR3 contains 13 residues. The chain's CDR3 is CASSADSQGPQHF. The CDR3 region has the DNA TGTGCCAGCAGCGCGGACAGCCAAGGGCCCCAGCATTTT.

This clone occurred a few times. This rearrangement joins TRBV4-2 to TRBJ2-7; TRBD1 is a possible D gene (6 bases). CDR1 and CDR2 from the germline V gene are LGHNA and YNFKEQ. V was trimmed by 4 bases and J by 6 bases, leaving 19 bases between them. The CDR3 sequence is 15 residues long. Written as DNA, the CDR3 is TGTGCCAGCAGCCCCGCCACGGCAGGGGTGAGCGAGCAGTACTTC. This encodes CASSPATAGVSEQYF.

The V call is TRBV15, the J call TRBJ1-1, with D tentatively TRBD1 (5 bases). The CDR3 covers 15 residues. Germline V CDR1 and CDR2: LNHNV, YYDKDF (reference sequence). Trimming left V 1 base short and J 5 bases short, with 14 bases between. CDR3 in DNA: TGTGCCACCAGCAGAGTTGGACACGAGCGAACTGAAGCTTTCTTT. Translating it yields CATSRVGHERTEAFF.

Many counts were recorded for this clone. V usage is TRBV10-3 and J usage is TRBJ2-1, with 7 positions matching TRBD1. CDR3 length: 14 amino acids. The junction had 3 bases not matched to a gene; V was cut back by 2 bases and J by 5 bases. CDR1 and CDR2 (germline): ENHRY, SYGVKD. The CDR3 DNA follows: TGTGCCATCAGTGAGACCGGGACAGACAATGAGCAGTTCTTC. The encoded protein is CAISETGTDNEQFF.